This T cell receptor (beta chain) came from a study of response to subunit inactivated influenza vaccine. The study's findings and limits: The authors proposed limited new T cell recruitment per seasonal influenza vaccination.

Trimming left V 2 bases short and J 1 base short, with 15 bases between. The CDR3 runs to 17 residues. Germline V gives CDR1 LGHDT, CDR2 YNNKEL (reference sequence). MiXCR, run by TCRdb on the RT-PCR reads, gives a single entry per CDR3 protein. Altogether roughly 170,000 distinct CDR3 sequences are present, approximately 8.7% being singletons, with the ten largest covering around 9.9%. This clonotype was seen repeatedly, ten times or more. As yet, its antigen is unknown. The chain carries TRBV3-1 and TRBJ2-1; the D gene is possibly TRBD1 (6 bases). Source: non-naive T cells sorted from PBMCs, taken on the day of vaccination. The sequence was collected from a man aged 50 to 60 who received an inactivated influenza vaccine. In nucleotides, the CDR3 is TGTGCCAGCAGCCAATCTGCCTACAGGGTTTCCTACAATGAGCAGTTCTTC. As protein: CASSQSAYRVSYNEQFF.